Described below is a single T cell receptor beta chain sequence and its context. TCRdb's copy holds only in-frame clones and misses some; the assay was immunoSEQ multiplex PCR. The data hold around 220,000 clones, with 80% to 90% observed a single time. The sample is drawn from a study of blood T cell repertoires in COVID-19. On the study more broadly: Samples of COVID-19 (acute and convalescent) were obtained from the United States, Italy and Spain. The analysed material was cDNA or gDNA that came from T cells, B-cell-depleted T cells, or PBMCs.

Germline values: CDR1 MDHEN, CDR2 SYDVKM. With 3 bases removed from V and 1 base from J, the gap between germline ends came to 10 bases. The CDR3 has 15 residues. The receptor was isolated from a woman older than 75 with acute or convalescent COVID-19. The sequencing sample was made of peripheral blood. The gene calls are TRBV28 and TRBJ1-5; D is unclear. The chain's CDR3 is CASSLVSRSNQPQHF. For the CDR3, the DNA is TGTGCCAGCAGTTTGGTCTCTCGGAGCAATCAGCCCCAGCATTTT.